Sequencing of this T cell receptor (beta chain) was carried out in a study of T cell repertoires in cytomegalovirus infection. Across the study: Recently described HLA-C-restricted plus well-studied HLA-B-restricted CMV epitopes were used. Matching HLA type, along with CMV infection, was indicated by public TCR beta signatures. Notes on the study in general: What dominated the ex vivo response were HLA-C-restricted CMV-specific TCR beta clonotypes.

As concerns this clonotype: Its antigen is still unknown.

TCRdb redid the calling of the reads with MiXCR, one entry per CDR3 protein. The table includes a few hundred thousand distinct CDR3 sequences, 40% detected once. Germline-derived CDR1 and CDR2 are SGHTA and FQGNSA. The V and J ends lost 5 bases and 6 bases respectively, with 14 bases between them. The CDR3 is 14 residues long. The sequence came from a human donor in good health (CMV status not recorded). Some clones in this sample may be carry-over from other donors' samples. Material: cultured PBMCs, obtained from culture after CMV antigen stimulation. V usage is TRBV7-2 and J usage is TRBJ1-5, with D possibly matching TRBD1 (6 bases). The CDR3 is CASSLGGSGQPQHF. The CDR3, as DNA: TGTGCCAGCAGCCTAGGGGGGTCTGGTCAGCCCCAGCATTTT.